This T cell receptor (beta chain) derives from a study of T cells in Graves' hyperthyroidism and ophthalmopathy. Researchers amplified the TCR beta CDR3 regions from RNA transcripts. The HTBI primer set served for first-round RT-PCR of the TCR CDR3. TCRdb re-derived calls from the multiplex PCR reads in MiXCR, one entry per CDR3 protein. The sample gives around 610,000 distinct CDR3 sequences, around 15% of which show up once; around 4.1% is in the top ten. This clonotype was seen many times. Trimming pared 1 base from V and 4 bases from J, leaving 19 bases between. Germline-derived CDR1 and CDR2 are MDHEN and SYDVKM. CDR3 length: 17 amino acids.

Sequenced sample: blood. This TCR came from a woman aged 40 to 49 with Graves' ophthalmopathy. The V and J genes are TRBV28 and TRBJ1-1; tentatively, D is TRBD1 (6 bases). CDR3 amino acids: CASSLSPLYRDRTEAFF. For the CDR3, the DNA is TGTGCCAGCAGTTTATCCCCCTTATACAGGGATCGCACTGAAGCTTTCTTT.